A selection of T cell receptor beta chains follows, all from one sample in a study of T cell changes during pregnancy in multiple sclerosis. Here immunoSEQ multiplex PCR was the method, and the copy in TCRdb shows in-frame clones only, minus some. This table has about 51,000 clones, 93% appearing once. The sample was peripheral blood, taken in the second trimester of pregnancy. Source of these receptors: a female donor with multiple sclerosis, enrolled in a pregnancy study. Each CDR3 is given with its conserved first and last residue. The D gene is left open where the match is weak. Clone size is stated in some rows and not others, as once, few, many or a class when expanded.

>once|TRBV20-1|TRBJ2-1|TRBD2
CSAAGEGFF
TGCAGTGCTGCGGGAGAGGGGTTCTTC
>.|TRBV27|TRBJ2-1|TRBD2
CASSLKGWRQLGSSGFPNEQFF
TGTGCCAGCAGTTTAAAGGGGTGGAGACAGCTCGGTTCTAGCGGGTTCCCCAATGAGCAGTTCTTC
>.|TRBV7-2|TRBJ2-1|TRBD2
CASSLGTRNEQFF
TGTGCCAGCAGCCTCGGGACTAGGAATGAGCAGTTCTTC
>.|TRBV29-1|TRBJ2-7|TRBD2
CSITRGLAGNEQYF
TGCAGCATCACCAGGGGACTAGCGGGAAACGAGCAGTACTTC
>.|TRBV13|TRBJ2-7|TRBD2
CASSPSRGMVYEQYF
TGTGCCAGCAGCCCGTCGCGGGGGATGGTCTACGAGCAGTACTTC
>.|TRBV4-2|TRBJ2-5|.
CASSQDPADSYQETQYF
TGTGCCAGCAGCCAAGATCCGGCCGACAGCTACCAAGAGACCCAGTACTTC
>.|TRBV6-6|TRBJ2-5|.
CASSYSAGDQETQYF
TGTGCCAGCAGTTACTCGGCAGGGGACCAAGAGACCCAGTACTTC
>once|TRBV4-2|TRBJ1-3|.
CASSQAGRDSGNTIYF
TGTGCCAGCAGCCAAGCAGGACGGGACTCTGGAAACACCATATATTTT
>once|TRBV4-2|TRBJ2-7|TRBD2
CASSQAGGLDYEQHF
TGTGCCAGCAGCCAAGCGGGGGGTTTGGACTACGAGCAGCACTTC
>.|TRBV7-9|TRBJ2-7|.
CASSRPSGEAYEQYF
TGTGCCAGCAGCCGACCTTCTGGGGAGGCCTACGAGCAGTACTTC
>.|TRBV25-1|TRBJ1-1|.
CASSAKNTGNTEAFF
TGTGCCAGCAGCGCCAAAAATACAGGGAACACTGAAGCTTTCTTT
>.|TRBV5-6|TRBJ2-2|.
CASSSRTVPLGTGELFF
TGTGCCAGCAGCTCCCGGACAGTGCCTTTGGGGACCGGGGAGCTGTTTTTT
>.|TRBV13|TRBJ2-7|.
CASSLGRVAYEQYF
TGTGCCAGCAGCTTAGGCCGAGTGGCCTACGAGCAGTACTTC
>once|TRBV10-3|TRBJ1-4|.
CASLKGGEGANEKLFF
TGTGCCAGCCTAAAAGGAGGGGAGGGTGCTAATGAAAAACTGTTTTTT
>few|TRBV2|TRBJ2-7|TRBD1
CASRGQGSYEQYF
TGTGCCAGCAGAGGACAGGGTTCCTACGAGCAGTACTTC
>.|TRBV6-6|TRBJ2-7|.
CASKGVTSYEQYF
TGTGCCAGCAAGGGGGTTACCTCCTACGAGCAGTACTTC
>once|TRBV5-1|TRBJ1-1|.
CASRPLGGGDTEAFF
TGCGCCAGCAGGCCTCTGGGGGGGGGAGACACTGAAGCTTTCTTT
>.|TRBV2|TRBJ1-5|.
CASVPRENQPQHF
TGTGCCAGCGTCCCGCGGGAAAATCAGCCCCAGCATTTT
>.|TRBV18|TRBJ2-5|TRBD1
CASSPLGQGYQETQYF
TGTGCCAGCTCACCATTAGGACAGGGGTACCAAGAGACCCAGTACTTC
>.|TRBV7-2|TRBJ2-3|TRBD1
CASSLLGQLTDTQYF
TGTGCCAGCAGCTTACTGGGACAGCTCACAGATACGCAGTATTTT
>once|TRBV27|TRBJ1-1|.
CASSLSAVMNTEAFF
TGTGCCAGCAGTTTATCGGCAGTAATGAACACTGAAGCTTTCTTT
>once|TRBV7-9|TRBJ1-4|TRBD1
CASSIGQGLNEKLFF
TGTGCCAGCAGCATAGGACAGGGCTTAAATGAAAAACTGTTTTTT
>.|TRBV4-3|TRBJ1-2|.
CASSQTALNYGYTF
TGCGCCAGCAGCCAAACAGCCTTAAACTATGGCTACACCTTC
>.|TRBV6-6|TRBJ1-5|TRBD1
CASSSGTGDRPQHF
TGTGCCAGCAGCTCCGGGACAGGGGATCGGCCCCAGCATTTT
>.|TRBV18|TRBJ2-2|TRBD2
CASSPLLAGNTGELFF
TGTGCCAGCTCACCACTCCTAGCGGGCAACACCGGGGAGCTGTTTTTT
>.|TRBV7-9|TRBJ2-7|.
CASSPQFSGADYEQYF
TGTGCCAGCAGCCCACAGTTCAGCGGAGCTGATTATGAGCAGTACTTC
>once|TRBV5-5|TRBJ2-7|TRBD1
CASSQTGVPYEQYF
TGTGCCAGCAGCCAGACAGGGGTTCCCTACGAGCAGTACTTC
>.|TRBV7-2|TRBJ2-2|TRBD2
CASSLGGSGTGELFF
TGTGCCAGCAGCTTAGGCGGGAGTGGCACCGGGGAGCTGTTTTTT
>.|TRBV7-9|TRBJ2-1|TRBD1
CASRREGFRGNNEQFF
TGTGCCAGCAGGCGTGAAGGGTTCAGGGGGAACAATGAGCAGTTCTTC
>.|TRBV4-3|TRBJ2-1|TRBD2
CASSREETSGSRNEQFF
TGCGCCAGCAGCCGGGAAGAGACTAGCGGGAGTAGGAATGAGCAGTTCTTC
>once|TRBV7-3|TRBJ2-7|TRBD1
CASGPGQGRNEQYF
TGTGCCAGCGGACCGGGACAGGGCAGAAACGAGCAGTACTTC
>.|TRBV5-4|TRBJ2-7|TRBD2
CASSLSLAGPYEQYF
TGTGCCAGCAGCTTGTCCCTAGCGGGACCCTACGAGCAGTACTTC
>.|TRBV6-5|TRBJ2-2|TRBD1
CASGQGGSTGELFF
TGTGCCAGCGGACAGGGAGGAAGCACCGGGGAGCTGTTTTTT
>.|TRBV28|TRBJ2-1|TRBD2
CASSLGLAGGRNEQFF
TGTGCCAGCAGTTTGGGACTAGCGGGGGGTAGGAATGAGCAGTTCTTC
>once|TRBV4-3|TRBJ2-5|.
CASSQEWRETQYF
TGCGCCAGCAGCCAAGAATGGAGGGAGACCCAGTACTTC
>.|TRBV7-3|TRBJ2-3|TRBD2
CASSLRTSGSTDTQYF
TGTGCCAGCAGCTTAAGGACTAGCGGGAGCACAGATACGCAGTATTTT
>.|TRBV14|TRBJ2-7|.
CASSSFYEQYF
TGTGCCAGCAGCTCTTTTTACGAGCAGTACTTC
>.|TRBV7-6|TRBJ2-1|TRBD2
CASSLGSSGSGEQFF
TGTGCCAGCAGCTTAGGGTCTAGCGGGAGCGGGGAGCAGTTCTTC
>few|TRBV7-3|TRBJ2-2|TRBD2
CASSSGLAGALGELFF
TGTGCCAGCAGCTCGGGACTAGCGGGAGCGCTCGGGGAGCTGTTTTTT
>.|TRBV7-9|TRBJ1-1|.
CASSAGGLDTEAFF
TGTGCCAGCAGCGCAGGTGGTCTGGACACTGAAGCTTTCTTT
>.|TRBV28|TRBJ2-5|.
CASRWDSTRKTQYF
TGTGCCAGCAGGTGGGACTCGACACGGAAGACCCAGTACTTC
>.|TRBV7-9|TRBJ2-1|.
CASSGTGGNPSYNEQFF
TGTGCCAGCAGCGGGACCGGAGGGAACCCGTCCTACAATGAGCAGTTCTTC
>.|TRBV7-2|TRBJ1-1|.
CASSPARAVGTEAFF
TGTGCCAGCAGCCCCGCCCGCGCGGTTGGCACTGAAGCTTTCTTT
>.|TRBV20-1|TRBJ2-7|.
CSAEKGEYF
TGCAGTGCCGAGAAAGGGGAGTACTTC
>.|TRBV28|TRBJ2-1|TRBD1
CASSSAGTGAYNEQFF
TGTGCCAGCAGTTCGGCCGGGACAGGGGCCTACAATGAGCAGTTCTTC
>.|TRBV5-1|TRBJ2-2|.
CASSPPLRREERRAGELFF
TGCGCCAGCAGCCCCCCGCTCCGGAGGGAGGAGAGAAGAGCCGGGGAGCTGTTTTTT
>.|TRBV7-2|TRBJ2-7|TRBD2
CASSFGTSGGTYEQYF
TGTGCCAGCAGCTTCGGAACTAGCGGAGGAACCTACGAGCAGTACTTC
>.|TRBV27|TRBJ2-7|TRBD2
CASRGSGSSYEQYF
TGTGCCTCACGAGGTAGCGGGTCTTCCTACGAGCAGTACTTC
>.|TRBV15|TRBJ2-1|TRBD2
CATSTPPLTSDPYNEQFF
TGTGCCACCAGCACCCCTCCCCTGACTAGCGACCCATACAATGAGCAGTTCTTC
>once|TRBV19|TRBJ2-7|TRBD1
CASSSGQGLPYEQYF
TGTGCCAGTAGTTCGGGACAGGGATTACCCTACGAGCAGTACTTC
>once|TRBV27|TRBJ2-7|.
CASQGRDYEQYF
TGTGCCAGCCAGGGAAGAGACTACGAGCAGTACTTC
>.|TRBV6-5|TRBJ2-7|.
CASSYSPSSYREWYF
TGTGCCAGCAGTTATTCCCCTTCAAGCTACAGGGAGTGGTACTTC
>.|TRBV7-2|TRBJ2-7|.
CASSPPQRNEQYF
TGTGCCAGCAGCCCCCCCCAGCGCAACGAGCAGTACTTC
>.|TRBV27|TRBJ1-5|TRBD1
CASSLDRRGNQPQHF
TGTGCCAGCAGCCTGGACAGGCGCGGCAATCAGCCCCAGCATTTT